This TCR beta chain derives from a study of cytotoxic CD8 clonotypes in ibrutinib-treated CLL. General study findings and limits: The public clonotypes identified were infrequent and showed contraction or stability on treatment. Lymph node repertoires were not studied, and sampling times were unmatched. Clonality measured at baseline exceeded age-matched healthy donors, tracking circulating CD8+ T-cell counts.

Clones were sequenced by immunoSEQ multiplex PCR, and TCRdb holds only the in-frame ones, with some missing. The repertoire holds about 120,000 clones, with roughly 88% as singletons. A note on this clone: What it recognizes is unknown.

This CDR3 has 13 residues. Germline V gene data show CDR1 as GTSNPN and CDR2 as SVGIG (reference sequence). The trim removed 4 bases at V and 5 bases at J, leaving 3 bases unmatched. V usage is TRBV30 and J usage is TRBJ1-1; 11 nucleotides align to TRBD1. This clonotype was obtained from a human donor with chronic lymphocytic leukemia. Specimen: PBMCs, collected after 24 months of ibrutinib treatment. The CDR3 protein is CAWNGQGATEAFF. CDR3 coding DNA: TGTGCCTGGAATGGACAGGGGGCTACTGAAGCTTTCTTT. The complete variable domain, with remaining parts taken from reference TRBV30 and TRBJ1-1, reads SQTIHQWPATLVQPVGSPLSLECTVEGTSNPNLYWYRQAAGRGLQLLFYSVGIGQISSEVPQNLSASRPQDRQFILSSKKLLLSDSGFYLCAWNGQGATEAFFGQGTRLTVV.